A single sample gave rise to the 5 T cell receptor beta chains below, sequenced in a study of blood T cell repertoires in COVID-19. Measured with immunoSEQ multiplex PCR; TCRdb has only the in-frame clones, and not every one. The profile shows approximately 250,000 clones, 65% to 90% of them singletons. The sample taken for sequencing was peripheral blood. Receptor source: a man aged 45 to 65 with COVID-19, enrolled during active disease.

V usage is TRBV5-8 and J usage is TRBJ1-1; 7 bases are shared with TRBD1. Germline assignment: CDR1 SGHTS and CDR2 YDEGEE. V lost 2 bases, J lost 6 bases, and 4 bases stayed unmatched. This CDR3 contains 13 residues. The CDR3 here is CASSFDRDAEAFF. CDR3 DNA sequence: TGTGCCAGCAGCTTTGACAGGGACGCTGAAGCTTTCTTT.

The genes are TRBV6-6 and TRBJ2-3; D is ambiguous. V lost 2 bases to trimming and J lost 0 bases, with 12 bases between them. Germline V gives CDR1 MNHNY, CDR2 SVGAGI (reference sequence). This CDR3 has 16 residues. The CDR3 nucleotides are TGTGCCAGCAGTTACGGAGCTCTCTCTAGCACAGATACGCAGTATTTT. This codes for CASSYGALSSTDTQYF.

The chain couples TRBV5-1 to TRBJ2-5, with 7 bases fitting TRBD1. From germline, CDR1 is SGHRS and CDR2 YFSETQ. This CDR3 has 14 amino acids. V shed 0 bases, J shed 3 bases, and the junction held 2 bases outside the gene matches. CDR3: CASSLGRGKETQYF. The CDR3 DNA is TGCGCCAGCAGCTTGGGCAGGGGGAAAGAGACCCAGTACTTC.

This clone was observed a handful of times. The chain uses TRBV7-2 and TRBJ2-5; 10 nucleotides match TRBD2. V shed 2 bases and J 4 bases; nucleotides not matched to a gene: 10. CDR1 SGHTA and CDR2 FQGNSA come from the germline V gene. This CDR3 is 17 amino acids long. The CDR3 sequence: CASSLSSGGAGGETQYF. The CDR3 bases are TGTGCCAGCAGCTTATCGAGCGGGGGGGCCGGGGGAGAGACCCAGTACTTC.

The rearrangement links TRBV6-4 to TRBJ2-1; 9 positions match TRBD1. This CDR3 has 17 residues. Germline V gene lookup returns CDR1 MRHNA and CDR2 SNTAGT. The V gene end was trimmed by 0 bases and the J gene end by 2 bases; junction bases not matched to a gene: 5. Here the CDR3 DNA reads TGTGCCAGCAGTGACTCCCCACAGGGGGCAACCTACAATGAGCAGTTCTTC. It specifies CASSDSPQGATYNEQFF.